Each of the 19 T cell receptor beta chains below was sequenced from the same sample in a study of blood T cell repertoires in COVID-19. Using immunoSEQ multiplex PCR, the repertoire was profiled, and TCRdb retains in-frame clones only, with some absent. The data show approximately 230,000 clones, with about nine tenths seen just once and 6% to 6.5% held by the top ten. The sequencing sample was made of peripheral blood. Source of these receptors: a woman aged 30 to 39 with COVID-19, enrolled during active disease.

This clone was counted a single time. The rearrangement joins TRBV14 to TRBJ2-1; D is possibly TRBD2 (6 bases). Trimming cost V 3 bases and J 0 bases, with 15 bases left between them. The CDR3 sequence is 17 residues long. Germline CDR1 reads SGHDN; CDR2 reads FVKESK. The CDR3 DNA reads TGTGCCAGCAGCCAGGGGGGTAGCGGCCACTCCTACAATGAGCAGTTCTTC. It is translated as CASSQGGSGHSYNEQFF.

In this sample, this clone turned up a few times. The chain's CDR3 is CASSLNSGWSYEQYF. The CDR3 DNA sequence: TGCGCCAGCAGCTTGAACTCGGGGTGGTCCTACGAGCAGTACTTC. This sequence joins TRBV5-1 and TRBJ2-7, with TRBD2 as a possible D gene (5 bases). This CDR3 region has 15 residues. Trimming took off 1 base at V and 1 base at J, with 12 bases between the two ends. Germline CDR1 SGHRS, CDR2 YFSETQ.

This clone was found a few times. The V and J genes are TRBV27 and TRBJ1-1, with no clear D. Germline V gene data show CDR1 as MNHEY and CDR2 as SMNVEV (reference sequence). CDR3 length: 13 amino acids. Trimming shortened V by 3 bases and J by 0 bases, and 5 bases separated the two germline ends. The CDR3 is CASSFAMNTEAFF. The CDR3, as DNA: TGTGCCAGCAGTTTTGCTATGAACACTGAAGCTTTCTTT.

With regard to this clone: Other nucleotide sequences in the sample specify the same CDR3. This sequence joins TRBV7-6 and TRBJ2-3, with 9 bases lining up with TRBD2. After removal of 1 base from V and 0 bases from J, the junction contained 2 bases not matched to a gene. Germline V lookup: CDR1 SGHVS, CDR2 FNYEAQ. This CDR3 has 16 residues. The CDR3 bases are TGTGCCAGCAGCTTAGTGGCGGGAGGGAGCACAGATACGCAGTATTTT. It is translated as CASSLVAGGSTDTQYF.

This chain uses TRBV6-5 with TRBJ2-1, with D possibly matching TRBD2 (6 bases). V lost 8 bases and J lost 7, with 15 bases in between. CDR1 is MNHEY and CDR2 is SVGAGI in the germline V gene. This CDR3 is built from 13 residues. The CDR3 loop reads CASGLLVKNEQFF. DNA of the CDR3: TGTGCCAGCGGACTACTAGTAAAGAATGAGCAGTTCTTC.

This clone occurred a few times. This chain links TRBV10-3 with TRBJ2-3, with TRBD2 identical over 8 bases. Trimming took 6 bases from V and 3 from J; bases not matched to a gene: 2. The CDR3 length is 13 residues. Per germline, CDR1 ENHRY and CDR2 SYGVKD. The CDR3 DNA sequence: TGTGCCATCAGGGCTAGCGGGACAGATACGCAGTATTTT. Protein: CAIRASGTDTQYF.

The chain employs TRBV6-5 and TRBJ2-7, with 10 bases aligning to TRBD2. Germline CDR1 and CDR2: MNHEY and SVGAGI. V trimming: 4 bases; J trimming: 9 bases; junction bases outside the gene matches: 12. The CDR3 is made up of 15 amino acids. The CDR3 DNA sequence: TGTGCCAGCAGTTCTGCCACTAGCGGGGTTGTCGGGCAGTACTTC. It yields the protein CASSSATSGVVGQYF.

This clone showed up just once. The chain is built from TRBV7-6 and TRBJ2-7; D may be TRBD2 (6 bases). Between the trimmed V and J ends, which lost 0 bases and 0 bases, there was a span of 12 bases. There are 16 residues in the CDR3. CDR1 and CDR2 from the germline V gene are SGHVS and FNYEAQ. The CDR3 DNA follows: TGTGCCAGCAGCTTAGCCTTAGACGGGAGCTCCTACGAGCAGTACTTC. Its protein product is CASSLALDGSSYEQYF.

This clone was observed once. The V call is TRBV9, the J call TRBJ2-3, with 7 bases lining up with TRBD2. The CDR3 is 14 amino acids. The germline gives CDR1 SGDLS, CDR2 YYNGEE. Losses at the gene ends were 3 bases for V and 3 bases for J; bases not matched to a gene: 4. The CDR3: CASSASGVTDTQYF. The CDR3 nucleotides are TGTGCCAGCAGCGCGAGCGGGGTTACAGATACGCAGTATTTT.

In this sample, this clone turned up once. The chain combines TRBV28 with TRBJ2-7; TRBD2 matches 9 bases. The CDR3 contains 16 residues. Germline CDR1 reads MDHEN; CDR2 reads SYDVKM. V shed 1 base, J shed 5 bases, and the junction held 9 bases outside the gene matches. The CDR3 coding sequence is TGTGCCAGCAGTTTATACGGGGGACTAGCACTTAACGAGCAGTACTTC. This translates into CASSLYGGLALNEQYF.

The sample holds a few counts of this clone. The chain carries TRBV15 and TRBJ2-3; D unclear. The CDR3 runs 15 residues. The germline gives CDR1 LNHNV, CDR2 YYDKDF (reference sequence). The V gene lost 7 bases and the J gene lost 1 base, with 15 bases spanning the gap. The CDR3 reads CATTSLPSGTDTQYF. CDR3 sequence (DNA): TGTGCCACCACCAGTCTCCCATCAGGCACAGATACGCAGTATTTT. Filled out from reference TRBV15 and TRBJ2-3, the complete variable domain reads DAMVIQNPRYQVTQFGKPVTLSCSQTLNHNVMYWYQQKSSQAPKLLFHYYDKDFNNEADTPDNFQSRRPNTSFCFLDIRSPGLGDTAMYLCATTSLPSGTDTQYFGPGTRLTVL.

The chain employs TRBV4-3 and TRBJ2-1; TRBD2 aligns across 14 bases. Trimming removed 1 base from V and 7 bases from J; junction bases left unmatched: 9. Germline V gene sequence: CDR1 LGHNA, CDR2 YSLEER. The CDR3 is 18 amino acids. The CDR3 sequence: CASSQVRGLAGEGNEQFF. For the CDR3, the DNA is TGCGCCAGCAGCCAAGTCCGGGGACTAGCGGGAGAGGGAAATGAGCAGTTCTTC.

This rearrangement joins TRBV4-3 to TRBJ2-2, with TRBD1 as a possible D gene (7 bases). Per germline, CDR1 LGHNA and CDR2 YSLEER. The CDR3 totals 16 residues. V was clipped by 0 bases and J by 7 bases, with 15 bases between them. CDR3 DNA: TGCGCCAGCAGCCAAGATTTTCGGCAGGGGGGCGGGGAGCTGTTTTTT. Translation: CASSQDFRQGGGELFF.

This clone came up once. This chain uses TRBV6-5 with TRBJ1-4, with 7 bases identical to TRBD1. V dropped 0 bases and J dropped 8; count of bases not matched to a gene: 6. The CDR3 extends over 15 amino acids. The germline V gene has CDR1 MNHEY and CDR2 SVGAGI. This CDR3 reads CASSYSEGAGEKLFF. Written as DNA, the CDR3 is TGTGCCAGCAGTTACTCGGAGGGGGCAGGGGAAAAACTGTTTTTT.

The rearrangement links TRBV5-1 to TRBJ2-1, with D maybe TRBD1 (5 bases). The V end was cut by 0 bases, the J end by 4 bases, with 11 bases between. The germline V gene encodes CDR1 SGHRS and CDR2 YFSETQ. The CDR3 extends over 15 amino acids. The CDR3 DNA sequence: TGCGCCAGCAGCTTGGATCAGGGTGTGTACAATGAGCAGTTCTTC. This gives the protein CASSLDQGVYNEQFF.

The CDR3 DNA sequence: TGTGCCAGCAGCGCCCAGAGCGGGGGATTCTACAATGAGCAGTTCTTC. Translation: CASSAQSGGFYNEQFF. The chain joins TRBV7-2 to TRBJ2-1; 8 positions match TRBD2. Trimming cost V 5 bases and J 3 bases; bases outside gene matches: 9. Germline CDR1 and CDR2: SGHTA and FQGNSA. This CDR3 spans 16 amino acids.

This chain uses TRBV5-1 with TRBJ1-6, with D unclear. The CDR3 has 14 amino acids. V gave up 3 bases and J gave up 5 bases, with 9 bases separating them. CDR1 is SGHRS, CDR2 YFSETQ, per germline. The CDR3 loop reads CASSSGFDNSPLHF. CDR3 bases: TGCGCCAGCAGCTCAGGATTCGATAATTCACCCCTCCACTTT.

This chain uses TRBV28 with TRBJ2-1; TRBD2 matches 14 bases. J gave up 3 bases and V 4 bases, and 5 bases lay outside the gene matches. The CDR3 consists of 17 residues. Germline CDR1 MDHEN, CDR2 SYDVKM. The CDR3 nucleotides are TGTGCCAGCAGTTCGGGACTAGCGGGAGACTACTACAATGAGCAGTTCTTC. Translation: CASSSGLAGDYYNEQFF.

The J gene is TRBJ2-1, the V gene TRBV4-3, with D possibly TRBD2 on 6 matching bases. The CDR3 is 16 amino acids. Trimming removed 2 bases from V and 6 bases from J, with 17 bases in between. Germline loops: CDR1 LGHNA, CDR2 YSLEER. CDR3 protein: CASSQTRLGFGNEQFF. DNA for the CDR3: TGCGCCAGCAGCCAAACCCGACTAGGGTTTGGCAATGAGCAGTTCTTC.